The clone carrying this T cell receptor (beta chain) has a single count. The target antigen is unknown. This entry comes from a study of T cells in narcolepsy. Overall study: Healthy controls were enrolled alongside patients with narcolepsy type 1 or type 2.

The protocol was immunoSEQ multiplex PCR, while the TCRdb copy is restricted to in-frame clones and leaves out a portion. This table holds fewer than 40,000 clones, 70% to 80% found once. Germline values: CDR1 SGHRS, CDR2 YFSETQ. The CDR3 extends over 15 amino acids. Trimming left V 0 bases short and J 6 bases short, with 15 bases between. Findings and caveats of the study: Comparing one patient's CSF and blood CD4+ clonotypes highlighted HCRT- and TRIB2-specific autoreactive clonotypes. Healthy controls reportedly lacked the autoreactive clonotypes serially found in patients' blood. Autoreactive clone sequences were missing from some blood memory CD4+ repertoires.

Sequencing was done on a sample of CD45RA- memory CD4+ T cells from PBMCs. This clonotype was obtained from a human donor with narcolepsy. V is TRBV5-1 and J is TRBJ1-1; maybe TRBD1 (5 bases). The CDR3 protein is CASSLAGGSYSEAFF. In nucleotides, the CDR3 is TGCGCCAGCAGCTTGGCGGGGGGTAGTTACTCTGAAGCTTTCTTT.